This passage covers 18 T cell receptor beta chains from one sample sequenced in a study of identical twins (dated by TCRdb to about 2016). Library generation was performed with 5' RACE. The instrument given in TCRdb is Illumina HiSeq 2000. TCRdb reprocessing: public reads trimmed at Q25 with fastp, clones called with MiXCR, in-frame beta chains kept. Each CDR3 protein appears once, grouped with its most common genes and DNA. Here the sample has about 900,000 distinct CDR3 sequences; more than 9% occur a single time. The ten largest clonotypes hold around 1.5% of the sample. These data were also reused for a study on yellow fever vaccine responses in identical twins.

Sequencing was performed on PBMCs. The receptors here all came from a woman aged 18 to 35 in good health.

To note about this clonotype: This could be a read error, since a much larger clone is one nucleotide away. The V gene is TRBV12-3 or TRBV12-4, the J gene TRBJ2-1, with a tentative D call TRBD1 (5 bases). The CDR3 has 16 amino acids. Here the CDR3 reads CASSLRGPDSYDEQFF. In nucleotides, the CDR3 is TGTGCCAGCAGTTTAAGGGGTCCCGATTCCTACGATGAGCAGTTCTTC.

The sample holds many counts of this clonotype. The V and J genes are TRBV4-2 and TRBJ2-3; D is unresolved. Trimming removed 0 bases at V and 1 base at J, with 8 bases between. The CDR3 loop spans 15 amino acids. CDR1 and CDR2 (germline): LGHNA, YNFKEQ. For the CDR3, the DNA is TGTGCCAGCAGCCAAGATCGCGGAGGCACAGATACGCAGTATTTT. Translation: CASSQDRGGTDTQYF.

The V and J genes are TRBV4-1 and TRBJ2-1; TRBD2 aligns across 7 bases. Germline lookup yields CDR1 MGHRA and CDR2 YSYEKL. The CDR3 is made up of 17 amino acids. With 4 bases clipped from V and 1 base from J, the junction kept 10 bases outside the gene matches. The CDR3 nucleotides are TGCGCCAGCAGCCCCTTAGGACGCGGGAGTTCCTACAATGAGCAGTTCTTC. Its protein product is CASSPLGRGSSYNEQFF.

This clonotype was observed a handful of times. The V call is TRBV4-2, the J call TRBJ2-5; D remains ambiguous. Germline V gene sequence: CDR1 LGHNA, CDR2 YNFKEQ. The germline V and J ends were trimmed by 3 bases and 1 base, with 9 bases remaining between them. This CDR3 has 14 amino acids. CDR3 region: CASSQESGQETQYF. CDR3 bases: TGTGCCAGCAGCCAGGAATCGGGCCAAGAGACCCAGTACTTC.

This clonotype was detected a few times. The chain employs TRBV6-5 and TRBJ1-5; 7 nucleotides align to TRBD1. Germline loops: CDR1 MNHEY, CDR2 SVGAGI. With 0 bases clipped from V and 5 bases from J, the junction kept 13 bases outside the gene matches. This CDR3 comprises 18 residues. CDR3 DNA: TGTGCCAGCAGTTACTCTTCAGGGGGTACGTTGATGGATCAGCCCCAGCATTTT. Protein sequence: CASSYSSGGTLMDQPQHF.

As DNA, the CDR3 is TGTGCCAGCAGCAGACTAGCGGGAGGGACCGATGAGCAGTTCTTC. Amino acids: CASSRLAGGTDEQFF. J is TRBJ2-1 and V is TRBV11-1; 14 bases agree with TRBD2. Looked up from germline, CDR1 is SGHAT and CDR2 is FQDESV (reference sequence). This CDR3 is built from 15 residues. V shed 5 bases and J 8 bases; nucleotides not matched to a gene: 5.

This clonotype showed up just a few times. The chain couples TRBV28 to TRBJ2-7; 7 bases align to TRBD2. V was pared by 6 bases and J by 4 bases, with 9 bases of the junction left unmatched. The germline V gene has CDR1 MDHEN and CDR2 SYDVKM. The CDR3 consists of 14 residues. The CDR3 DNA sequence: TGTGCCAGCAGCACACCAGGGAGGGAATACGAGCAGTACGTC. Its translation is CASSTPGREYEQYV.

This clonotype was seen a few times. The genes are TRBV6-5 and TRBJ2-1, with D possibly being TRBD2 (6 bases). Germline CDR1 and CDR2: MNHEY and SVGAGI. V gave up 2 bases and J gave up 7 bases, with 21 bases separating them. The length of the CDR3 is 17 residues. In DNA form, the CDR3 reads TGTGCCAGCAGTTACCGCCTGGGTGCCGGGAGTGGTAATGAGCAGTTCTTC. Its protein product is CASSYRLGAGSGNEQFF.

CDR3 DNA sequence: TGTGCCAGCAGCGAGGCGACGCCAGGGAAAGCTTTCTTT. As protein: CASSEATPGKAFF. The J gene is TRBJ1-1, the V gene TRBV9; D possibly corresponds to TRBD1 (5 bases). Germline V gene sequence: CDR1 SGDLS, CDR2 YYNGEE. The V end was cut by 3 bases, the J end by 9 bases, with 15 bases between. This CDR3 is built from 13 residues.

This sequence joins TRBV20-1 and TRBJ2-2; TRBD2 agrees at 11 bases. With V trimmed by 4 bases and J by 3 bases, 16 bases remained unmatched. The CDR3 spans 19 residues. CDR1 is DFQATT and CDR2 is SNEGSKA in the germline V gene (reference sequence). The CDR3: CSAIRDGSGRDTHTGELFF. The DNA for the CDR3 is TGCAGTGCTATAAGAGACGGTAGCGGGAGGGATACACACACCGGGGAGCTGTTTTTT.

This clonotype showed up just a few times. The chain uses TRBV6-5 and TRBJ2-3, with 11 bases fitting TRBD2. Germline values: CDR1 MNHEY, CDR2 SVGAGI. This CDR3 is built from 15 residues. V trimming: 2 bases; J trimming: 10 bases; junction bases outside the gene matches: 8. The CDR3 DNA is TGTGCCAGCAGTTACCGTAGTAGCGGGGGGGTGGCGCAGTATTTT. Translating gives CASSYRSSGGVAQYF.

This clonotype was detected many times. The chain employs TRBV28 and TRBJ2-3, with 9 nucleotides matching TRBD1. This CDR3 spans 15 amino acids. Germline V gene lookup returns CDR1 MDHEN and CDR2 SYDVKM. With 4 bases clipped from V and 2 bases from J, the junction kept 4 bases outside the gene matches. Here the CDR3 reads CASSWGDRVTDTQYF. Written as DNA, the CDR3 is TGTGCCAGCAGTTGGGGGGACAGGGTCACAGATACGCAGTATTTT. The full variable domain, its missing parts supplied by reference TRBV28 and TRBJ2-3, is DVKVTQSSRYLVKRTGEKVFLECVQDMDHENMFWYRQDPGLGLRLIYFSYDVKMKEKGDIPEGYSVSREKKERFSLILESASTNQTSMYLCASSWGDRVTDTQYFGPGTRLTVL.

This clonotype was seen at least ten times. J is TRBJ1-5 and V is TRBV2; D possibly corresponds to TRBD1 (5 bases). Looked up from germline, CDR1 is SNHLY and CDR2 is FYNNEI. CDR3 length equals 13 residues. Trimming cost V 8 bases and J 2 bases, with 10 bases left between them. CDR3 bases: TGTGCCAGCTCCGAAGGGGGCAATCAGCCCCAGCATTTT. Translation: CASSEGGNQPQHF.

This clonotype was counted at least ten times. CDR3 bases: TGCGCCAGCAGCTTGGGACTAGCGGGTAATGAGCAGTTCTTC. Amino acid sequence: CASSLGLAGNEQFF. The J gene is TRBJ2-1, the V gene TRBV5-1; 10 nucleotides align to TRBD2. Trimming at V came to 0 bases and at J to 7 bases, leaving 1 base not matched to a gene. The CDR3 runs to 14 residues. The germline CDR1 and CDR2 sequences are SGHRS and YFSETQ. Based on the CDR3 plus reference TRBV5-1 and TRBJ2-1, the full variable domain is KAGVTQTPRYLIKTRGQQVTLSCSPISGHRSVSWYQQTPGQGLQFLFEYFSETQRNKGNFPGRFSGRQFSNSRSEMNVSTLELGDSALYLCASSLGLAGNEQFFGPGTRLTVL.

This clonotype has just a few counts. A read error may account for a junction end that differs from germline. J is TRBJ2-1 and V is TRBV20-1, with TRBD2 identical over 9 bases. Germline values: CDR1 DFQATT, CDR2 SNEGSKA (reference sequence). This CDR3 region has 15 residues. The CDR3 DNA sequence: TGCAGTGCTAGCCGGGGACTAGCCGACTATAATGGGCAGTTCTTC. This gives the protein CSASRGLADYNGQFF.

The CDR3 is CASSYSHVTQYF. The CDR3 nucleotides are TGTGCCAGCAGTTACTCTCACGTGACCCAGTACTTC. The V call is TRBV6-6, the J call TRBJ2-5; D remains ambiguous. This CDR3 has 12 amino acids. V lost 0 bases and J 7 bases, leaving 6 bases between the germline ends. CDR1 and CDR2 (germline): MNHNY, SVGAGI (reference sequence).

This chain uses TRBV19 with TRBJ2-1, with 9 bases fitting TRBD2. There are 16 residues in the CDR3. Germline V CDR1 and CDR2: LNHDA, SQIVND (reference sequence). V was pared by 3 bases and J by 6 bases, with 9 bases of the junction left unmatched. CDR3 in amino acids: CASSIPAGGPGNEQFF. The CDR3 DNA is TGTGCCAGTAGTATCCCCGCGGGAGGGCCGGGCAATGAGCAGTTCTTC.

The CDR3 DNA reads TGTGCCAGCAGCTTAGCAGGGACAGGGGCGGAAAAACTGTTTTTT. Residues: CASSLAGTGAEKLFF. The chain links TRBV7-9 to TRBJ1-4; 10 nucleotides match TRBD1. This CDR3 is built from 15 residues. V lost 0 bases and J lost 8; bases outside the gene matches: 3. Germline CDR1 reads SEHNR; CDR2 reads FQNEAQ (reference sequence).